This entry lists 24 T cell receptor beta chains sequenced from one sample in a study of T cell changes during pregnancy in multiple sclerosis (dated by TCRdb to about 2019). Libraries were constructed by the immunoSEQ multiplex PCR assay. The clones in this table, taken by TCRdb from immuneACCESS, are in-frame only. Not every clone is retained; where verified, under half of the shortfall comes from an unresolved V gene, and the cause of the rest is unknown. For this sample the table gives more than 30,000 clones, of which around 92% were detected only once. 6.5% to 9.5% of the sample rests with the top ten. The sequencing here drew on CD8+ T cells from peripheral blood mononuclear cells, taken in the third trimester of pregnancy. These receptors all come from a female donor with multiple sclerosis, enrolled in a pregnancy study.

The chain employs TRBV13 and TRBJ2-7, with D unresolved. The ends were cut back, 0 bases at V and 3 bases at J, with 12 bases in the middle. In germline, CDR1 is PRHDT, CDR2 FYEKMQ (reference sequence). The CDR3 contains 15 residues. CDR3 sequence (DNA): TGTGCCAGCAGCTTAGGCCACGAAGCCCTCTACGAGCAGTACTTC. This codes for CASSLGHEALYEQYF.

The chain combines TRBV7-2 with TRBJ1-1; D may be TRBD1 (5 bases). Germline V gene lookup returns CDR1 SGHTA and CDR2 FQGNSA. This CDR3 contains 16 residues. Trimming took 3 bases from V and 1 from J, leaving 15 bases between them. The CDR3 DNA sequence: TGTGCCAGCAGCTTCGTCAGGGTGGCTTGGAACACTGAAGCTTTCTTT. Translation gives CASSFVRVAWNTEAFF.

This clone appeared a single time. The rearrangement joins TRBV6-1 to TRBJ2-2; no reliable D call. This CDR3 is 14 amino acids long. Germline lookup yields CDR1 MNHNS and CDR2 SASEGT. Trimming shortened V by 2 bases and J by 5 bases, and 9 bases separated the two germline ends. CDR3 DNA: TGTGCCAGCAGTGAACGTCCAGGAACCGGGGAGCTGTTTTTT. Translating gives CASSERPGTGELFF.

CDR3 sequence (DNA): TGTGCCAGTAGTATAGTAGCGGGGACCTACAATGAGCAGTTCTTC. Its protein is CASSIVAGTYNEQFF. The chain couples TRBV19 to TRBJ2-1; 8 nucleotides align to TRBD2. Trimming removed 1 base from V and 2 bases from J; junction bases left unmatched: 1. This CDR3 is built from 15 residues. Per the germline V gene, CDR1 is LNHDA and CDR2 is SQIVND (reference sequence).

V gene TRBV5-6 combines with J gene TRBJ1-1, with TRBD1 matching over 9 bases. This CDR3 is built from 14 residues. The V gene's germline CDR1 is SGHDT and CDR2 YYEEEE. Germline trimming cut 5 bases from V and 9 bases from J; bases unmatched to any gene: 11. CDR3 nucleotide sequence: TGTGCCAGCAGTCCCGGGACAGGGCTTTTTAAAGCTTTCTTT. The encoded protein is CASSPGTGLFKAFF.

This chain links TRBV6-1 with TRBJ1-6, with D tentatively TRBD1 (5 bases). The CDR3 is 12 residues long. The germline V and J ends were trimmed by 2 bases and 13 bases, with 9 bases remaining between them. Germline assignment: CDR1 MNHNS and CDR2 SASEGT. The CDR3 DNA reads TGTGCCAGCAGTGAAAACGGGGGGCCCCTCCACTTT. As protein: CASSENGGPLHF.

The chain carries TRBV19 and TRBJ1-5; D is undetermined. Germline V CDR1 and CDR2: LNHDA, SQIVND (reference sequence). V lost 7 bases and J lost 4, with 11 bases in between. This CDR3 contains 13 residues. The CDR3 is CASTGSLNQPQHF. The CDR3 DNA is TGTGCCAGTACCGGGTCGTTGAATCAGCCCCAGCATTTT.

V and J are TRBV7-6 and TRBJ2-2, with D tentatively TRBD2 (5 bases). Germline lookup yields CDR1 SGHVS and CDR2 FNYEAQ. The V end was cut by 2 bases, the J end by 4 bases, with 11 bases between. This CDR3 contains 15 residues. CDR3 sequence (DNA): TGTGCCAGCAGCTTAAGGCCAGAGGGCACCGGGGAGCTGTTTTTT. Amino acid sequence: CASSLRPEGTGELFF.

The rearrangement joins TRBV15 to TRBJ2-1; 8 bases map to TRBD2. J lost 5 bases, V lost 3 bases, and 18 bases had no gene match. The germline V gene encodes CDR1 LNHNV and CDR2 YYDKDF (reference sequence). CDR3 length: 19 amino acids. In DNA, the CDR3 is TGTGCCACCAGCAGGGAGGGACTAGTGGGGATTTCGGGTGACAATGAGCAGTTCTTC. Translating it yields CATSREGLVGISGDNEQFF.

The CDR3 sequence is CASSLVEGSNEKLFF. For the CDR3, the DNA is TGTGCCAGCAGCTTAGTGGAGGGTTCTAATGAAAAACTGTTTTTT. This chain joins TRBV11-2 and TRBJ1-4; no clear D gene. CDR1 SGHAT and CDR2 FQNNGV come from the germline V gene. This CDR3 is 15 amino acids long. Trimming shortened V by 1 base and J by 3 bases, and 9 bases separated the two germline ends.

The rearrangement joins TRBV5-5 to TRBJ1-2; D is perhaps TRBD1 (5 bases). The CDR3 extends over 13 amino acids. Germline V CDR1 and CDR2: SGHKS, YYEKEE (reference sequence). Trimming took off 4 bases at V and 2 bases at J, with 9 bases between the two ends. In DNA, the CDR3 is TGTGCCAGCAGCCCCCAGGGAAACTATGGCTACACCTTC. As protein: CASSPQGNYGYTF.

This sequence joins TRBV5-1 and TRBJ2-4, with D possibly being TRBD2 (6 bases). This CDR3 is built from 16 residues. Germline-derived CDR1 and CDR2 are SGHRS and YFSETQ. V was clipped by 0 bases and J by 0 bases, with 10 bases between them. CDR3 residues: CASSLEAGGAKNIQYF. CDR3 nucleotides: TGCGCCAGCAGCTTGGAGGCCGGGGGAGCCAAAAACATTCAGTACTTC.

The chain couples TRBV5-6 to TRBJ2-7; D might be TRBD2 (5 bases). There are 13 residues in the CDR3. The germline V gene encodes CDR1 SGHDT and CDR2 YYEEEE. V was pared by 6 bases and J by 4 bases, with 14 bases between. CDR3 DNA: TGTGCCAGCAAGTGGTCGGAGGAATACGAGCAGTACTTC. It encodes CASKWSEEYEQYF.

This clone was detected only once. The rearrangement links TRBV27 to TRBJ2-5; possible D gene TRBD1, 6 bases. The CDR3 length is 14 residues. The ends were cut back, 6 bases at V and 4 bases at J, with 15 bases in the middle. Germline V lookup: CDR1 MNHEY, CDR2 SMNVEV (reference sequence). DNA of the CDR3: TGTGCCAGCAGCCTAGGGGCCAGGGGAGAGACCCAGTACTTC. Translating gives CASSLGARGETQYF.

This clone came up once. The chain recombines TRBV19 with TRBJ2-1, with 7 bases aligning to TRBD1. This CDR3 region has 16 residues. Trimming removed 7 bases from V and 0 bases from J; junction bases left unmatched: 9. Germline loops: CDR1 LNHDA, CDR2 SQIVND (reference sequence). The CDR3 DNA sequence: TGTGCCAGTAACCAAGGGGGCGGCAGCTCCTACAATGAGCAGTTCTTC. Residues: CASNQGGGSSYNEQFF.

The CDR3 bases are TGTGCCAGCAGTACCTCCGGGACAGGGTGGACTGAAGCTTTCTTT. Residues: CASSTSGTGWTEAFF. The gene calls are TRBV6-5 and TRBJ1-1; 9 nucleotides agree with TRBD1. V shed 5 bases, J shed 5 bases, and the junction held 9 bases outside the gene matches. There are 15 residues in the CDR3. Germline V gives CDR1 MNHEY, CDR2 SVGAGI.

This chain connects TRBV9 to TRBJ2-2; TRBD2 aligns across 9 bases. The V gene end was trimmed by 0 bases and the J gene end by 5 bases; junction bases not matched to a gene: 14. Germline values: CDR1 SGDLS, CDR2 YYNGEE. This CDR3 region has 19 residues. The CDR3 loop reads CASSVEWAGGQSRTGELFF. Written as DNA, the CDR3 is TGTGCCAGCAGCGTAGAGTGGGCGGGGGGGCAATCGAGGACCGGGGAGCTGTTTTTT.

The gene calls are TRBV9 and TRBJ1-1, with TRBD1 matching over 7 bases. J lost 3 bases, V lost 1 base, and 12 bases had no gene match. This CDR3 is built from 17 residues. From germline, CDR1 is SGDLS and CDR2 YYNGEE. CDR3 DNA sequence: TGTGCCAGCAGCGTAATCCCCGCCGACAGGGAGGACACTGAAGCTTTCTTT. Its translation is CASSVIPADREDTEAFF.

The V call is TRBV25-1, the J call TRBJ1-2; no definite D call. V was clipped by 5 bases and J by 0 bases, with 7 bases between them. Per the germline V gene, CDR1 is MGHDK and CDR2 is SYGVNS. This CDR3 contains 13 residues. The CDR3 DNA reads as TGTGCCAGCAGTTTTTCTTCTAACTATGGCTACACCTTC. It is translated as CASSFSSNYGYTF.

This rearrangement joins TRBV2 to TRBJ2-3, with a tentative D call TRBD2 (6 bases). V lost 8 bases and J 0 bases, leaving 18 bases between the germline ends. Germline V gene lookup returns CDR1 SNHLY and CDR2 FYNNEI. The CDR3 is 16 residues long. The CDR3 sequence is CASALMGGTSTDTQYF. CDR3 nucleotides: TGTGCCAGCGCTTTGATGGGGGGAACGAGCACAGATACGCAGTATTTT.

The rearrangement joins TRBV19 to TRBJ1-2; 7 bases are a match to TRBD1. With V trimmed by 6 bases and J by 0 bases, 10 bases remained unmatched. The CDR3 runs 16 residues. Looked up from germline, CDR1 is LNHDA and CDR2 is SQIVND (reference sequence). CDR3 sequence reads: CASRIAGTVANYGYTF. The CDR3, as DNA: TGTGCCAGTAGAATTGCCGGGACAGTAGCTAACTATGGCTACACCTTC.

This chain uses TRBV10-3 with TRBJ1-3; D possibly corresponds to TRBD1 (5 bases). Trimming shortened V by 2 bases and J by 7 bases, and 12 bases separated the two germline ends. Germline V lookup: CDR1 ENHRY, CDR2 SYGVKD. CDR3 length equals 14 residues. In DNA, the CDR3 is TGTGCCATCAGTGAGCCGGACACCTTGAACACCATATATTTT. Its protein product is CAISEPDTLNTIYF.

The chain links TRBV9 to TRBJ1-1, with D perhaps matching TRBD1 (5 bases). The CDR3 contains 15 residues. Germline loops: CDR1 SGDLS, CDR2 YYNGEE. Trimming removed 0 bases from V and 2 bases from J, with 11 bases in between. Here the CDR3 DNA reads TGTGCCAGCAGCGTAGGGGGGGGATTAAACACTGAAGCTTTCTTT. Protein product: CASSVGGGLNTEAFF.

V is TRBV13 and J is TRBJ2-3; 7 positions match TRBD1. CDR3 length equals 17 residues. After removal of 2 bases from V and 8 bases from J, the junction contained 16 bases not matched to a gene. Germline lookup yields CDR1 PRHDT and CDR2 FYEKMQ (reference sequence). CDR3 protein: CASSLRDETGVLGTQYF. The CDR3 DNA follows: TGTGCCAGCAGCTTACGCGACGAAACAGGGGTGTTGGGTACGCAGTATTTT.